The next 27 T cell receptor beta chains were all read from a single sample in a study of CDR3 diversity in severe acne. TCRdb independently ran MiXCR on the PCR reads; one entry per CDR3 protein. The sample contains over 70,000 distinct CDR3 sequences, over 40% of which appear only once. The sequenced sample was blood. The source is a male donor in good health, without acne.

The gene calls are TRBV2 and TRBJ2-4, with D perhaps TRBD2 (5 bases). V lost 5 bases and J lost 1, with 9 bases in between. The germline V gene has CDR1 SNHLY and CDR2 FYNNEI. The CDR3 spans 14 residues. The CDR3, as DNA: TGTGCCAGCAGTCCGGGGTTTGCCAAAAACATTCAGTACTTC. Protein: CASSPGFAKNIQYF.

This clonotype was detected a few times. This may be a read error, as it is one base from a much larger clone. This is likely a read error, given that the CDR3 carries no conserved phenylalanine or tryptophan at its end. The gene calls are TRBV29-1 and TRBJ2-1, with D unresolved. Germline CDR1 and CDR2: SQVTM and ANQGSEA. Trimming removed 2 bases at V and 11 bases at J, with 25 bases between. The CDR3 is 16 residues long. CDR3 bases: TGCAGCGTTGAATTCTCCAAGGGCCCCTCAGAGTCGAAGCAGTTCCTC. It specifies CSVEFSKGPSESKQFL.

This clonotype was counted many times. The chain joins TRBV28 to TRBJ2-6, with D possibly being TRBD1 (6 bases). Germline V CDR1 and CDR2: MDHEN, SYDVKM. This CDR3 spans 18 amino acids. V was shortened by 2 bases and J by 1 base, with 15 bases between the two germline ends. CDR3 DNA: TGTGCCAGCAGTTTACCCGGGACAAAGGCTTCTGGGGCCAACGTCCTGACTTTC. This gives the protein CASSLPGTKASGANVLTF.

This clonotype was observed many times. The DNA for the CDR3 is TGTGCCAGCAGCTCCCCCGGGGGAGGAAACACCATATATTTT. This codes for CASSSPGGGNTIYF. V is TRBV9 and J is TRBJ1-3; D is possibly TRBD1 (5 bases). CDR1 SGDLS and CDR2 YYNGEE come from the germline V gene. This CDR3 has 14 residues. Trimming cost V 4 bases and J 4 bases, with 12 bases left between them.

As to this clonotype: This likely comes from a read error, as the CDR3 has no conserved phenylalanine or tryptophan at its end. Because the CDR3's place on the DNA is in doubt, the DNA is left out and the CDR3 is given as listed by TCRdb. The chain uses TRBV20-1 and TRBJ1-1. Per the germline V gene, CDR1 is DFQATT and CDR2 is SNEGSKA (reference sequence). The CDR3 is 11 amino acids in total, end residues counted. The CDR3: CSASWSSGPGE.

J is TRBJ2-4 and V is TRBV12-3 or TRBV12-4, with no clear D. V was pared by 0 bases and J by 1 base, with 7 bases between. CDR3 length: 15 amino acids. CDR3 in amino acids: CASSLAGLAKNIQYF. CDR3 coding DNA: TGTGCCAGCAGTTTAGCGGGCCTGGCCAAAAACATTCAGTACTTC.

This chain uses TRBV19 with TRBJ2-2; 8 bases map to TRBD2. V shed 3 bases, J shed 3 bases, and the junction held 9 bases outside the gene matches. Germline loops: CDR1 LNHDA, CDR2 SQIVND (reference sequence). The CDR3 spans 17 residues. CDR3 loop: CASSITGTGGYTGELFF. The CDR3 bases are TGTGCCAGTAGTATTACAGGGACGGGGGGGTACACCGGGGAGCTGTTTTTT.

The chain employs TRBV29-1 and TRBJ1-1, with D perhaps TRBD1 (6 bases). The CDR3 sequence is 11 residues long. V lost 4 bases, J lost 11 bases, and 14 bases lay in between. Germline CDR1 and CDR2: SQVTM and ANQGSEA. The CDR3 nucleotides read TGCAGCGTTGGAGGGCTAAGGGGGGCTTTCTTT. Its protein product is CSVGGLRGAFF. The whole variable domain, filled in from reference TRBV29-1 and TRBJ1-1, reads SAVISQKPSRDICQRGTSLTIQCQVDSQVTMMFWYRQQPGQSLTLIATANQGSEATYESGFVIDKFPISRPNLTFSTLTVSNMSPEDSSIYLCSVGGLRGAFFGQGTRLTVV.

With regard to this clonotype: A much more abundant neighbour one base away suggests this may be a read error. V is TRBV24-1 and J is TRBJ1-2; D not certain. This CDR3 region has 12 residues. V shed 4 bases and J shed 6 bases, with 8 bases lying between them. Germline V lookup: CDR1 KGHDR, CDR2 SFDVKD. CDR3 DNA: TGTGCCACCAGTGAGAACGATGATGGCTACACCTTC. Protein product: CATSENDDGYTF.

The chain joins TRBV5-1 to TRBJ1-1; tentative D call: TRBD1 (6 bases). Germline assignment: CDR1 SGHRS and CDR2 YFSETQ. The CDR3 is made up of 14 amino acids. Trimming took 3 bases from V and 7 from J, leaving 16 bases between them. The CDR3 region is CASSYNRVGSEAFF. The CDR3 DNA follows: TGCGCCAGCAGCTACAACAGGGTCGGGAGTGAAGCTTTCTTT.

V usage is TRBV15 and J usage is TRBJ1-2; D is undetermined. Deletions cut 3 bases from V and 6 bases from J, with 14 bases between. The CDR3 is 14 amino acids. Germline V gene data show CDR1 as LNHNV and CDR2 as YYDKDF (reference sequence). Here the CDR3 reads CATSSLVGTDGYTF. DNA of the CDR3: TGTGCCACCAGCAGCTTGGTCGGAACGGATGGCTACACCTTC.

Many counts were recorded for this clonotype. The chain couples TRBV10-3 to TRBJ2-7, with a possible D match to TRBD2 (5 bases). The CDR3 is 12 amino acids. V shed 4 bases and J shed 5 bases, with 9 bases lying between them. Germline CDR1 ENHRY, CDR2 SYGVKD. The CDR3 protein is CAISGEYHEQYF. DNA for the CDR3: TGTGCCATCAGTGGGGAGTATCACGAGCAGTACTTC.

This sequence joins TRBV29-1 and TRBJ1-2; 8 bases are a match to TRBD1. V lost 6 bases to trimming and J lost 6 bases; unmatched junction nucleotides: 9. The CDR3 totals 13 residues. Germline V gives CDR1 SQVTM, CDR2 ANQGSEA. CDR3 nucleotides: TGCAGCGTCATGAGGCAGGGGGCGGATGGCTACACCTTC. It specifies CSVMRQGADGYTF.

There are a few counts of this clonotype. This chain connects TRBV6-6 to TRBJ2-7, with 10 bases matching TRBD2. The CDR3 loop spans 14 amino acids. J gave up 4 bases and V 2 bases, and 2 bases lay outside the gene matches. CDR1 and CDR2 (germline): MNHNY, SVGAGI (reference sequence). DNA of the CDR3: TGTGCCAGCAGTTACGTAGCGGGAGGATACGAGCAGTACTTC. It is translated as CASSYVAGGYEQYF.

This chain joins TRBV20-1 and TRBJ1-2; a possible D gene is TRBD1 (6 bases). Germline-derived CDR1 and CDR2 are DFQATT and SNEGSKA (reference sequence). The CDR3 loop spans 11 amino acids. Trimming removed 5 bases from V and 8 bases from J, with 12 bases in between. CDR3 nucleotide sequence: TGCAGTGCTCACAGGGACGACGGCTACACCTTC. Amino acid sequence: CSAHRDDGYTF.

Points on this clonotype: The junction departs from germline at one end; a sequencing error may be responsible. The chain joins TRBV2 to TRBJ2-1, with TRBD2 identical over 10 bases. Germline V gives CDR1 SNHLY, CDR2 FYNNEI. CDR3 length: 9 amino acids. The CDR3 coding sequence is TGTGCCAGCAGTTTAGCGGGAGGATTC. It yields the protein CASSLAGGF.

This clonotype has at least ten counts. In nucleotides, the CDR3 is TGTGCCAGCTCACCACGCAGTTTGTACGAGCAGTACTTC. Residues: CASSPRSLYEQYF. The chain joins TRBV18 to TRBJ2-7; D gene ambiguous. Germline assignment: CDR1 KGHSH and CDR2 LQKENI. V was clipped by 1 base and J by 4 bases, with 8 bases between them. The CDR3 is made up of 13 amino acids.

This chain uses TRBV6-4 with TRBJ2-3; 8 bases match TRBD2. Trimming cost V 8 bases and J 1 base; bases outside gene matches: 5. This CDR3 has 14 residues. Germline-derived CDR1 and CDR2 are MRHNA and SNTAGT. The chain's CDR3 is CASGGLARTDTQYF. In DNA form, the CDR3 reads TGTGCCAGCGGAGGACTAGCCCGCACAGATACGCAGTATTTT.

This clonotype was counted ten times or more. The chain is built from TRBV6-4 and TRBJ2-1; D perhaps matches TRBD1 (6 bases). V lost 0 bases and J lost 3, with 12 bases in between. Germline CDR1 MRHNA, CDR2 SNTAGT. The CDR3 consists of 16 residues. The CDR3: CASSDSGGEGYNEQFF. DNA of the CDR3: TGTGCCAGCAGTGACTCAGGGGGAGAGGGCTACAATGAGCAGTTCTTC.

The chain joins TRBV10-2 to TRBJ1-4; D not certain. Germline CDR1 is WSHSY and CDR2 is SAAADI. The CDR3 is 13 amino acids. Trimming removed 5 bases at V and 5 bases at J, with 9 bases between. The CDR3 DNA reads as TGCGCCAGCAGTTCTAGCGACAATGAAAAACTGTTTTTT. Amino acids: CASSSSDNEKLFF.

This clonotype is categorized as medium-sized (0.01 to 0.1%). The genes are TRBV24-1 and TRBJ1-2, with a weak D call TRBD1 (6 bases). The CDR3 contains 14 residues. V lost 0 bases and J 6 bases, leaving 10 bases between the germline ends. Germline CDR1 reads KGHDR; CDR2 reads SFDVKD. The CDR3 loop is CATSDLRGRDGYTF. The DNA for the CDR3 is TGTGCCACCAGTGATTTGAGGGGGAGAGATGGCTACACCTTC.

The rearrangement links TRBV10-3 to TRBJ2-7; a possible D gene is TRBD1 (7 bases). V lost 10 bases and J 5 bases, leaving 15 bases between the germline ends. CDR1 and CDR2 from the germline V gene are ENHRY and SYGVKD. There are 12 residues in the CDR3. The CDR3 region has the DNA TGTGCCACAGGGGGGACATCGAACGAGCAGTACTTC. Translating it yields CATGGTSNEQYF.

This sequence joins TRBV5-6 and TRBJ2-5; D ambiguous. The germline CDR1 and CDR2 sequences are SGHDT and YYEEEE. V was shortened by 0 bases and J by 5 bases, with 11 bases between the two germline ends. The CDR3 runs 14 residues. CDR3 in amino acids: CASSLGSRAETQYF. In nucleotides, the CDR3 is TGTGCCAGCAGCTTGGGTAGCCGGGCCGAGACCCAGTACTTC.

In its sample, this clonotype was seen once. The chain combines TRBV24-1 with TRBJ2-3, with 8 bases that match TRBD2. Germline CDR1 KGHDR, CDR2 SFDVKD. V trimming: 0 bases; J trimming: 0 bases; junction bases outside the gene matches: 4. The CDR3 totals 17 residues. CDR3 nucleotides: TGTGCCACCAGTGATTTGACTAGCGGATTTAGCACAGATACGCAGTATTTT. Protein: CATSDLTSGFSTDTQYF.

This clonotype was counted between two and nine times. The chain recombines TRBV20-1 with TRBJ1-1, with TRBD1 matching over 7 bases. The CDR3 has 11 amino acids. Germline V CDR1 and CDR2: DFQATT, SNEGSKA (reference sequence). V lost 5 bases, J lost 11 bases, and 8 bases stayed unmatched. The chain's CDR3 is CSAEGQSRAFF. The CDR3, as DNA: TGCAGTGCTGAGGGACAGTCCAGGGCTTTCTTT.

This chain joins TRBV5-1 and TRBJ1-3; D is uncertain. Trimming cost V 3 bases and J 8 bases, with 24 bases left between them. This CDR3 spans 17 amino acids. CDR1 is SGHRS, CDR2 YFSETQ, per germline. The CDR3 DNA sequence: TGCGCCAGCAGCTCGGGCCAAGGGATGGAGTATGGCTACACCATATATTTT. It codes for CASSSGQGMEYGYTIYF.

This chain joins TRBV5-1 and TRBJ1-6; no clear D. The CDR3 has 14 amino acids. Trimming took off 0 bases at V and 6 bases at J, with 7 bases between the two ends. Germline V gene sequence: CDR1 SGHRS, CDR2 YFSETQ. The CDR3 loop reads CASSLGSGNSPLHF. The CDR3 bases are TGCGCCAGCAGCTTGGGGTCGGGTAATTCACCCCTCCACTTT.